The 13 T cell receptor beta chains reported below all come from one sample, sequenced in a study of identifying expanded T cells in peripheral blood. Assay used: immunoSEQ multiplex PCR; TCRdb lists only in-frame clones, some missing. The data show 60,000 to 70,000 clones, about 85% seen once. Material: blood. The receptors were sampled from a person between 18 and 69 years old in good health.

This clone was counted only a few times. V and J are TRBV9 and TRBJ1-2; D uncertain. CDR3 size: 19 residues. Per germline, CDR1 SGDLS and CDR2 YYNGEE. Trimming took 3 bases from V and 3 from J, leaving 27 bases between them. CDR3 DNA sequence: TGTGCCAGCAGCGCCCTCTTTTCGGCAGGTGTTATAGCGGACTATGGCTACACCTTC. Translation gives CASSALFSAGVIADYGYTF. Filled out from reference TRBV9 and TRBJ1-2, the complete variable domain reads DSGVTQTPKHLITATGQRVTLRCSPRSGDLSVYWYQQSLDQGLQFLIQYYNGEERAKGNILERFSAQQFPDLHSELNLSSLELGDSALYFCASSALFSAGVIADYGYTFGSGTRLTVV.

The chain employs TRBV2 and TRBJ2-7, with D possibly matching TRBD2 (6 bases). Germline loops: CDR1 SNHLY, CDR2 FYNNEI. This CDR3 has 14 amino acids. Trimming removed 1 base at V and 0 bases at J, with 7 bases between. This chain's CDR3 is CASSEVAVSYEQYF. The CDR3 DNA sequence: TGTGCCAGCAGTGAAGTAGCGGTCTCCTACGAGCAGTACTTC.

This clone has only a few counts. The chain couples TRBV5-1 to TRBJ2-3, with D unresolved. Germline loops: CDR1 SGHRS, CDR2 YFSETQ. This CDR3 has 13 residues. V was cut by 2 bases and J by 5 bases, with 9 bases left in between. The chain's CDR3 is CASSFEKRDTQYF. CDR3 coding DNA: TGCGCCAGCAGCTTTGAAAAGCGAGATACGCAGTATTTT.

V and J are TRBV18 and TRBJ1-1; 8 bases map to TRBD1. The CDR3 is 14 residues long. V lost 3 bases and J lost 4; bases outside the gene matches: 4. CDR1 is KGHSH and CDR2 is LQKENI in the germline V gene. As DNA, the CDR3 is TGTGCCAGCTCACCCCAGGGGGCGACCACTGAAGCTTTCTTT. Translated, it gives CASSPQGATTEAFF.

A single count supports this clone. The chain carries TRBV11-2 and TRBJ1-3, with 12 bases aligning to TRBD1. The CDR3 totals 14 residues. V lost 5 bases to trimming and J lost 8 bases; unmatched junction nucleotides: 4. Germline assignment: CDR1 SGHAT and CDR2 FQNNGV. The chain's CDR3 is CASSLGTGGYTIYF. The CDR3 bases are TGTGCCAGCAGCCTTGGGACAGGGGGCTACACCATATATTTT.

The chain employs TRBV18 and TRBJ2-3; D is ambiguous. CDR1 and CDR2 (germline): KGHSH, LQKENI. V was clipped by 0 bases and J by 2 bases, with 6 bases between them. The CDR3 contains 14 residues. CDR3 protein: CASSPPRSTDTQYF. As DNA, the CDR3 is TGTGCCAGCTCACCACCTCGGTCCACAGATACGCAGTATTTT. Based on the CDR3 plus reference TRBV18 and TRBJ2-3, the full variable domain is NAGVMQNPRHLVRRRGQEARLRCSPMKGHSHVYWYRQLPEEGLKFMVYLQKENIIDESGMPKERFSAEFPKEGPSILRIQQVVRGDSAAYFCASSPPRSTDTQYFGPGTRLTVL.

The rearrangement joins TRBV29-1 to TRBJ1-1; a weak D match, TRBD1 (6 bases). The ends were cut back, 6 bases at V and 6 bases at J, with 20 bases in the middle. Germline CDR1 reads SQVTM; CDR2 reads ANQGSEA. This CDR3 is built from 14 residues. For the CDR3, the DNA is TGCAGCGTGGGGGGCGACAGGTTTAAAGCTGAAGCTTTCTTT. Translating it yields CSVGGDRFKAEAFF. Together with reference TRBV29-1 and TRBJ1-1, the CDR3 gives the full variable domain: SAVISQKPSRDICQRGTSLTIQCQVDSQVTMMFWYRQQPGQSLTLIATANQGSEATYESGFVIDKFPISRPNLTFSTLTVSNMSPEDSSIYLCSVGGDRFKAEAFFGQGTRLTVV.

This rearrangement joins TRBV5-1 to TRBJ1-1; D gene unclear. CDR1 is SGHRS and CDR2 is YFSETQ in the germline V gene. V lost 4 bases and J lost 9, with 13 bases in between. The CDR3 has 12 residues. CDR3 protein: CASSQGPGKAFF. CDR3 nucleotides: TGCGCCAGCAGCCAAGGACCGGGAAAAGCTTTCTTT.

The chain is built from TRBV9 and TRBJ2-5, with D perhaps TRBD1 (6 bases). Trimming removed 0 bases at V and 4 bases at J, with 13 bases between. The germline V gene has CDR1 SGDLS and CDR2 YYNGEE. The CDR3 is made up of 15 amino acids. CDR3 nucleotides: TGTGCCAGCAGCGTAGGGCAGGGGATGGGAGAGACCCAGTACTTC. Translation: CASSVGQGMGETQYF.

In DNA, the CDR3 is TGTGCCAGCTCACCACCGACGGGGGTGGTCATTCAGTACTTC. This sequence encodes CASSPPTGVVIQYF. The chain joins TRBV18 to TRBJ2-4; the D gene is possibly TRBD2 (6 bases). The CDR3 is 14 residues long. Germline V gene data show CDR1 as KGHSH and CDR2 as LQKENI. V lost 0 bases and J lost 9, with 12 bases in between.

CDR3 nucleotide sequence: TGTGCCAGCTCCCCGGTCAGGACTACCGAGGCAGATACGCAGTATTTT. It yields the protein CASSPVRTTEADTQYF. This chain links TRBV18 with TRBJ2-3; D might be TRBD2 (6 bases). Germline assignment: CDR1 KGHSH and CDR2 LQKENI. The V gene lost 6 bases and the J gene lost 4 bases, with 20 bases spanning the gap. The CDR3 length is 16 residues.

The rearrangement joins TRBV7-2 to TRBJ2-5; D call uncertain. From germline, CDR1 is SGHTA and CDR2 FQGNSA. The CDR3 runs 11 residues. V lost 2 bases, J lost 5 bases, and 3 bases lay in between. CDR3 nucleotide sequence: TGTGCCAGCAGCTTAAGTGAGACCCAGTACTTC. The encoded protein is CASSLSETQYF.

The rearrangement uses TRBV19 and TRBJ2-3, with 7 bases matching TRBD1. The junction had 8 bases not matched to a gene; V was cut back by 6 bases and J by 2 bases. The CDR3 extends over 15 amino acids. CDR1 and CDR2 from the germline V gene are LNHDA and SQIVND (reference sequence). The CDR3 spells CASSRNRGLTDTQYF. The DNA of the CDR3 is TGTGCCAGTAGCCGGAACAGGGGCCTCACAGATACGCAGTATTTT.